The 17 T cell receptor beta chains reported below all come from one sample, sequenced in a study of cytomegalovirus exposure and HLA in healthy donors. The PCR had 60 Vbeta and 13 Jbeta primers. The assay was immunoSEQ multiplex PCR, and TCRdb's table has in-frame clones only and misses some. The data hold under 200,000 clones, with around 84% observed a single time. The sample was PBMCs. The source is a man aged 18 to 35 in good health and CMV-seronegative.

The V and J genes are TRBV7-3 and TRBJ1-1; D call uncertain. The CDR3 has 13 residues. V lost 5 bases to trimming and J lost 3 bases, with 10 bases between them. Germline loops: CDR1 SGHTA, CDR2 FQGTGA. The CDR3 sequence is CASSLRQDTEAFF. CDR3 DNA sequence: TGTGCCAGCAGCCTAAGGCAGGACACTGAAGCTTTCTTT. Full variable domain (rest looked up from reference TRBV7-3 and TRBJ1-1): GAGVSQTPSNKVTEKGKYVELRCDPISGHTALYWYRQSLGQGPEFLIYFQGTGAADDSGLPNDRFFAVRPEGSVSTLKIQRTERGDSAVYLCASSLRQDTEAFFGQGTRLTVV.

The CDR3 here is CASSLNPGSRQPQHF. Here the CDR3 DNA reads TGTGCCAGCAGCTTAAATCCGGGATCGAGGCAGCCCCAGCATTTT. The chain combines TRBV5-4 with TRBJ1-5, with D unresolved. Germline V CDR1 and CDR2: SGHNT, YYREEE (reference sequence). The V end lost 2 bases, the J end lost 7 bases, and 16 bases lay between the germline ends. The CDR3 length is 15 residues.

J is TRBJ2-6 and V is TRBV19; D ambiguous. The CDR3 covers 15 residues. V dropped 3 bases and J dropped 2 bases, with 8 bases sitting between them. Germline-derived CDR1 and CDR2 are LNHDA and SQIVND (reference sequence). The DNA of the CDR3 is TGTGCCAGTAGTATTTCAGTGGCTGGGGCCAACGTCCTGACTTTC. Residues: CASSISVAGANVLTF. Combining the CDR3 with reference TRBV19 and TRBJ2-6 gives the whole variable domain DGGITQSPKYLFRKEGQNVTLSCEQNLNHDAMYWYRQDPGQGLRLIYYSQIVNDFQKGDIAEGYSVSREKKESFPLTVTSAQKNPTAFYLCASSISVAGANVLTFGAGSRLTVL.

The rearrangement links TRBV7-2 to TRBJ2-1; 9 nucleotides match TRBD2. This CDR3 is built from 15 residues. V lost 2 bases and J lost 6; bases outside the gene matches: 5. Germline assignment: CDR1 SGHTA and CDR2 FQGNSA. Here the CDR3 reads CASSLRGLATNEQFF. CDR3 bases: TGTGCCAGCAGCTTACGCGGACTAGCGACCAATGAGCAGTTCTTC. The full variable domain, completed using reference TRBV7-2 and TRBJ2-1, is GAGVSQSPSNKVTEKGKDVELRCDPISGHTALYWYRQSLGQGLEFLIYFQGNSAPDKSGLPSDRFSAERTGGSVSTLTIQRTQQEDSAVYLCASSLRGLATNEQFFGPGTRLTVL.

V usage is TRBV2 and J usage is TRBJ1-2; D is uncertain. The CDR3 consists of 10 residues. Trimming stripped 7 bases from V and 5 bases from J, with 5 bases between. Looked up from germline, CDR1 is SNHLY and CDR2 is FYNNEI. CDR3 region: CASTSYGYTF. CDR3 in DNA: TGTGCCAGCACTAGTTATGGCTACACCTTC.

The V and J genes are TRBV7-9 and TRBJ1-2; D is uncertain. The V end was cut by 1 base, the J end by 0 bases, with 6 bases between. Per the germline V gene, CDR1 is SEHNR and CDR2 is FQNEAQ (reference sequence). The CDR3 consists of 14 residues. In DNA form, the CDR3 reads TGTGCCAGCAGCTTAGAAACAGCTAACTATGGCTACACCTTC. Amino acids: CASSLETANYGYTF.

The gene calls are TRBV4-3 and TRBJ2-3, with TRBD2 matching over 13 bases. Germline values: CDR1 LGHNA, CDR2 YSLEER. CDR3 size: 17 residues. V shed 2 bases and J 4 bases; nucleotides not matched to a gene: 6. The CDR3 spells CASSQHGLAGVPDTQYF. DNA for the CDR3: TGCGCCAGCAGCCAACACGGACTAGCGGGAGTACCAGATACGCAGTATTTT.

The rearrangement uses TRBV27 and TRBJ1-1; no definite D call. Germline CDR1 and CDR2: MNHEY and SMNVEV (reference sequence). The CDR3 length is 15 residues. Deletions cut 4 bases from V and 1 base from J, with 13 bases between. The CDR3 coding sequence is TGTGCCAGCAGTTCCCCCCAGCGCTCGAACACTGAAGCTTTCTTT. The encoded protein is CASSSPQRSNTEAFF.

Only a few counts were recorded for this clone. The CDR3 nucleotides read TGCGCCAGCAGTCACGGACAGACCGCCTCTGGGGCCAACGTCCTGACTTTC. Translated: CASSHGQTASGANVLTF. The rearrangement joins TRBV5-1 to TRBJ2-6; the D gene is possibly TRBD1 (6 bases). Germline V gene data show CDR1 as SGHRS and CDR2 as YFSETQ. The CDR3 runs 17 residues. Trimming took off 5 bases at V and 0 bases at J, with 15 bases between the two ends.

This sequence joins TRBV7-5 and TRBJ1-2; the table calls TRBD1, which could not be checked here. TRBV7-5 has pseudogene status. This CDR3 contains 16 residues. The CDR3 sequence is CVRSLETGPSNYGYTF. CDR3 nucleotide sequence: TGTGTCAGAAGCTTAGAAACAGGGCCATCTAACTATGGCTACACCTTC.

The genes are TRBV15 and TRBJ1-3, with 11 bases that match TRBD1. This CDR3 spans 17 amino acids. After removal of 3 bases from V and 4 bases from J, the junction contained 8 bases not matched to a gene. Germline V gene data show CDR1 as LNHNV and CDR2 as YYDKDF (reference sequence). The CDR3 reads CATSSKPGQGGGNTIYF. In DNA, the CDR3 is TGTGCCACCAGCAGCAAACCGGGACAGGGGGGAGGAAACACCATATATTTT.

The CDR3 DNA reads TGTGCCAGCAGTTTACCCAGCGGGGGGGGAGAGACCCAGTACTTC. Translating gives CASSLPSGGGETQYF. The chain carries TRBV27 and TRBJ2-5; 10 bases fit TRBD2. From germline, CDR1 is MNHEY and CDR2 SMNVEV (reference sequence). The CDR3 has 15 amino acids. V gave up 2 bases and J gave up 4 bases; unmatched junction bases: 4.

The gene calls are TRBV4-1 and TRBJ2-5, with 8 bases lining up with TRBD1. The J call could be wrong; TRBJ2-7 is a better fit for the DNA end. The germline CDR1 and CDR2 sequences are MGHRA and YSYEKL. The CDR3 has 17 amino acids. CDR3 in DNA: TGCGCCAGCAGCCAAGACCTCGTGGGACAGGCCTCCTACGAGCAGTACTTC. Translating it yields CASSQDLVGQASYEQYF.

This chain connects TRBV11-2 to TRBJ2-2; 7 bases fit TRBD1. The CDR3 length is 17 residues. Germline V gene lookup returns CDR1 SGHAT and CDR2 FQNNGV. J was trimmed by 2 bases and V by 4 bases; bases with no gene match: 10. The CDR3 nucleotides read TGTGCCAGCAGCTCACCCTACAGGGGTGGTAACACCGGGGAGCTGTTTTTT. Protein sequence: CASSSPYRGGNTGELFF.

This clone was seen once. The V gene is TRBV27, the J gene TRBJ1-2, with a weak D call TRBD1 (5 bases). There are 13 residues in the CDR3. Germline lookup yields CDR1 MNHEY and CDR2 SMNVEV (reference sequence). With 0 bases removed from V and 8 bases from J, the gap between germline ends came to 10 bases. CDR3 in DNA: TGTGCCAGCAGTTTATCGGGGGGTTGGGGCTACACCTTC. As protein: CASSLSGGWGYTF.

The CDR3 loop reads CASSARQGRIGELFF. The CDR3, as DNA: TGTGCCAGCAGCGCCAGACAGGGGAGGATTGGGGAGCTGTTTTTT. The chain uses TRBV21-1 and TRBJ2-2; TRBD1 reflects the table's D call only, with no check against the DNA. TRBV21-1 is flagged as a pseudogene. The CDR3 is 15 residues long.

The CDR3 bases are TGTGCCAGTAGTATAGAAGGGACTTTCTACAATGAGCAGTTCTTC. This sequence encodes CASSIEGTFYNEQFF. The chain has TRBV19 and TRBJ2-1; a weak D match, TRBD2 (6 bases). Germline-derived CDR1 and CDR2 are LNHDA and SQIVND (reference sequence). V was pared by 0 bases and J by 3 bases, with 9 bases between. CDR3 size: 15 residues.